Listed here are 4 T cell receptor beta chains from one sample, sequenced in a study of cytotoxic CD8 clonotypes in ibrutinib-treated CLL. Repertoires were generated with immunoSEQ multiplex PCR, while TCRdb's copy carries only in-frame clones and drops some. The sample gives 200,000 to 250,000 clones, over 65% of which show up once; 5.9% is in the top ten. This specimen was PBMCs, taken after 12 months of ibrutinib treatment. Receptor source: a human donor with chronic lymphocytic leukemia.

This chain joins TRBV9 and TRBJ2-7; D remains ambiguous. Trimming pared 3 bases from V and 5 bases from J, leaving 15 bases between. The CDR3 runs to 14 residues. CDR1 and CDR2 from the germline V gene are SGDLS and YYNGEE. The CDR3 sequence: CASSAQAAMHEQYF. The CDR3 DNA follows: TGTGCCAGCAGCGCCCAGGCAGCGATGCACGAGCAGTACTTC. Combining the CDR3 with reference TRBV9 and TRBJ2-7 gives the whole variable domain DSGVTQTPKHLITATGQRVTLRCSPRSGDLSVYWYQQSLDQGLQFLIQYYNGEERAKGNILERFSAQQFPDLHSELNLSSLELGDSALYFCASSAQAAMHEQYFGPGTRLTVT.

The chain recombines TRBV11-2 with TRBJ2-1; no firm D call. The CDR3 spans 14 residues. Trimming stripped 2 bases from V and 10 bases from J, with 15 bases between. CDR1 is SGHAT and CDR2 is FQNNGV in the germline V gene. This CDR3 is CASSLMSPQIEQFF. The CDR3 DNA follows: TGTGCCAGCAGCTTAATGAGTCCGCAGATAGAGCAGTTCTTC.

V and J are TRBV6-6 and TRBJ2-7; D ambiguous. The CDR3 is 12 amino acids. The germline CDR1 and CDR2 sequences are MNHNY and SVGAGI (reference sequence). The ends were cut back, 0 bases at V and 5 bases at J, with 5 bases in the middle. In DNA, the CDR3 is TGTGCCAGCAGTTACTCGGCCCACGAGCAGTACTTC. Translating it yields CASSYSAHEQYF.

The CDR3: CASSRGTAQGTQYF. As DNA, the CDR3 is TGTGCCAGCAGTCGGGGCACAGCCCAAGGTACGCAGTATTTT. V usage is TRBV6-5 and J usage is TRBJ2-3, with D perhaps given as TRBD1 or TRBD2 (5 bases each). Germline-derived CDR1 and CDR2 are MNHEY and SVGAGI. V was trimmed by 5 bases and J by 8 bases, leaving 17 bases between them. This CDR3 spans 14 amino acids.